This T cell receptor beta chain was identified in a study of prognosis after radiotherapy for stage I lung cancer. Study as a whole: Those with stage I non-small cell lung cancer who took part were enrolled between April 2018 and 2019. Patients received 3 to 5 SBRT fractions with a biologically effective dose of at least 100 Gy.

Study-level findings and limits: Reports indicated that TRBV and TRBJ gene usage differed between patients with and without metastases, including differences in about nine V and a couple of J genes after SBRT.

This clonotype showed up many times. Its antigen is unidentified. Germline lookup yields CDR1 SGHTA and CDR2 FQGNSA. CDR3 length: 15 amino acids. The V gene lost 4 bases and the J gene lost 2 bases, with 12 bases spanning the gap. TCR beta CDR3 was amplified from genomic DNA by two-round multiplex PCR. TRBV and TRBJ genes each had their own specific primers in first-round PCR. TCRdb fed the multiplex PCR reads into MiXCR, producing one record per CDR3 protein. The table records 23,000 or so distinct CDR3 sequences, roughly 40% of them present only once. This receptor was taken from a donor of 50 years or more with non-small cell lung cancer. The chain is built from TRBV7-2 and TRBJ1-3; D is ambiguous. Sequenced material: PBMCs, taken before or after stereotactic body radiation therapy (not recorded which). The CDR3 sequence: CASSSSLNPGNTIYF. The CDR3 coding sequence is TGTGCCAGCAGCTCCAGTCTTAACCCTGGAAACACCATATATTTT.